The 21 T cell receptor beta chains in this list originate from one sample, sequenced in a study of blood T cell repertoires in COVID-19. Repertoires were generated with immunoSEQ multiplex PCR, while TCRdb's copy carries only in-frame clones and drops some. The sample records some 340,000 clones, more than 75% being singletons. Material for sequencing was PBMCs or T cells enriched from blood (not recorded which). All receptors come from a woman younger than 45 who had recovered from COVID-19.

V is TRBV7-9 and J is TRBJ1-1; 10 bases align to TRBD1. This CDR3 contains 12 residues. The germline gives CDR1 SEHNR, CDR2 FQNEAQ (reference sequence). Germline trimming cut 6 bases from V and 6 bases from J; bases unmatched to any gene: 1. For the CDR3, the DNA is TGTGCCAGCAGTGGGACAGGGGCTGAAGCTTTCTTT. Translated: CASSGTGAEAFF.

The chain joins TRBV7-8 to TRBJ2-7; 11 nucleotides agree with TRBD1. CDR1 is SGHVS and CDR2 is FQNEAQ in the germline V gene. The V and J ends lost 3 bases and 3 bases, in that order; junction bases with no gene match: 7. CDR3 length equals 16 residues. CDR3 amino acids: CASSLTGTGGIYEQYF. DNA of the CDR3: TGTGCCAGCAGCTTGACCGGGACAGGGGGTATCTACGAGCAGTACTTC.

This clone was counted between two and nine times. The chain recombines TRBV7-9 with TRBJ2-1; 7 nucleotides match TRBD1. The length of the CDR3 is 16 residues. Germline CDR1 and CDR2: SEHNR and FQNEAQ (reference sequence). V lost 5 bases to trimming and J lost 1 base; unmatched junction nucleotides: 8. In DNA form, the CDR3 reads TGTGCCAGCAGCCCCCGGACAGGAGGATCCTACAATGAGCAGTTCTTC. Residues: CASSPRTGGSYNEQFF.

The table lists this clone with a few counts. This rearrangement joins TRBV27 to TRBJ2-3; unclear D gene. The CDR3 runs to 13 residues. In germline, CDR1 is MNHEY, CDR2 SMNVEV (reference sequence). The ends were cut back, 8 bases at V and 2 bases at J, with 11 bases in the middle. Written as DNA, the CDR3 is TGTGCCAGCGGCCCCTTTTCCACAGATACGCAGTATTTT. Its protein product is CASGPFSTDTQYF.

The CDR3 bases are TGTGCTAGTGGCGGGCAGGGGGTGCGGGACTATGGCTACACCTTC. Protein: CASGGQGVRDYGYTF. The chain links TRBV12-5 to TRBJ1-2; 7 bases fit TRBD1. This CDR3 has 15 residues. Per the germline V gene, CDR1 is LGHNT and CDR2 is FRNRAP. The trim removed 6 bases at V and 3 bases at J, leaving 10 bases unmatched. Full variable domain (remainder filled in from reference TRBV12-5 and TRBJ1-2): DARVTQTPRHKVTEMGQEVTMRCQPILGHNTVFWYRQTMMQGLELLAYFRNRAPLDDSGMPKDRFSAEMPDATLATLKIQPSEPRDSAVYFCASGGQGVRDYGYTFGSGTRLTVV.

The chain links TRBV11-3 to TRBJ2-1, with 7 nucleotides matching TRBD2. The CDR3 loop spans 14 amino acids. Germline-derived CDR1 and CDR2 are SGHNT and YENEEA. With V trimmed by 4 bases and J by 5 bases, 5 bases remained unmatched. CDR3 residues: CASSSGTTHNEQFF. DNA of the CDR3: TGTGCCAGCAGCTCCGGGACTACCCACAATGAGCAGTTCTTC. Supplemented by reference TRBV11-3 and TRBJ2-1, the full variable domain reads EAGVVQSPRYKIIEKKQPVAFWCNPISGHNTLYWYLQNLGQGPELLIRYENEEAVDDSQLPKDRFSAERLKGVDSTLKIQPAELGDSAVYLCASSSGTTHNEQFFGPGTRLTVL.

The V gene is TRBV5-1, the J gene TRBJ2-1, with 7 bases aligning to TRBD1. The CDR3 consists of 15 residues. CDR1 is SGHRS and CDR2 is YFSETQ in the germline V gene. V shed 3 bases and J 5 bases; nucleotides not matched to a gene: 8. The CDR3 loop is CASSSERGLDNEQFF. The CDR3 DNA follows: TGCGCCAGCAGCTCCGAAAGGGGGCTGGACAATGAGCAGTTCTTC.

This chain joins TRBV19 and TRBJ2-2, with 8 bases identical to TRBD1. V shed 5 bases and J 1 base; nucleotides not matched to a gene: 3. The CDR3 spans 15 residues. CDR1 is LNHDA, CDR2 SQIVND, per germline (reference sequence). CDR3 amino acids: CASSPGQVNTGELFF. DNA of the CDR3: TGTGCCAGTAGTCCGGGACAGGTGAACACCGGGGAGCTGTTTTTT. Using reference TRBV19 and TRBJ2-2 for the parts outside the CDR3, the full variable domain is DGGITQSPKYLFRKEGQNVTLSCEQNLNHDAMYWYRQDPGQGLRLIYYSQIVNDFQKGDIAEGYSVSREKKESFPLTVTSAQKNPTAFYLCASSPGQVNTGELFFGEGSRLTVL.

V is TRBV5-8 and J is TRBJ2-7, with 12 bases aligning to TRBD2. Germline V gene data show CDR1 as SGHTS and CDR2 as YDEGEE. With V trimmed by 4 bases and J by 1 base, 6 bases remained unmatched. The CDR3 runs 16 residues. The DNA of the CDR3 is TGTGCCAGCAGCCCTACTGGACTAGCGGGGTCCTACGAGCAGTACTTC. This sequence encodes CASSPTGLAGSYEQYF.

This clone has a single count. The V gene is TRBV12-5, the J gene TRBJ1-2, with TRBD1 as a possible D gene (6 bases). The CDR3 is 16 amino acids. Trimming took 0 bases from V and 5 from J, leaving 16 bases between them. Germline lookup yields CDR1 LGHNT and CDR2 FRNRAP. The CDR3 sequence is CASGLVLSGVRYGYTF. Written as DNA, the CDR3 is TGTGCTAGTGGTTTGGTACTTTCAGGGGTGCGGTATGGCTACACCTTC.

The gene calls are TRBV12-3 or TRBV12-4 and TRBJ2-3; maybe TRBD1 (6 bases). This CDR3 is 13 amino acids long. V dropped 7 bases and J dropped 6 bases, with 14 bases sitting between them. The DNA for the CDR3 is TGTGCCAGCACCCCAGGGGCCTACGATACGCAGTATTTT. This codes for CASTPGAYDTQYF.

The V gene is TRBV6-4, the J gene TRBJ1-5; unclear D gene. Trimming pared 4 bases from V and 0 bases from J, leaving 13 bases between. The CDR3 runs 16 residues. CDR1 and CDR2 (germline): MRHNA, SNTAGT. DNA of the CDR3: TGTGCCAGCAGTGCCCAGACGAACTATAGCAATCAGCCCCAGCATTTT. Protein product: CASSAQTNYSNQPQHF.

The chain uses TRBV25-1 and TRBJ1-1; D call uncertain. CDR1 and CDR2 from the germline V gene are MGHDK and SYGVNS. The CDR3 is 11 amino acids. The V end was cut by 0 bases, the J end by 10 bases, with 6 bases between. The CDR3 DNA reads as TGTGCCAGCAGTGAATATTTTAGAGCTTTCTTT. Protein product: CASSEYFRAFF.

The chain is built from TRBV5-1 and TRBJ1-1, with TRBD1 identical over 7 bases. The germline V gene has CDR1 SGHRS and CDR2 YFSETQ. J lost 3 bases, V lost 4 bases, and 6 bases had no gene match. This CDR3 is 14 amino acids long. The CDR3 coding sequence is TGCGCCAGCAGCCCCCTGGACAGGTACACTGAAGCTTTCTTT. It translates to CASSPLDRYTEAFF.

This chain connects TRBV6-6 to TRBJ2-2, with D possibly being TRBD1 (5 bases). The CDR3 length is 16 residues. The ends were cut back, 5 bases at V and 0 bases at J, with 13 bases in the middle. Looked up from germline, CDR1 is MNHNY and CDR2 is SVGAGI (reference sequence). Here the CDR3 reads CASSADSPSNTGELFF. The CDR3, as DNA: TGTGCCAGCAGTGCCGACAGCCCATCGAACACCGGGGAGCTGTTTTTT.

The genes are TRBV5-1 and TRBJ2-7, with 14 nucleotides matching TRBD2. CDR3 length: 17 residues. Germline assignment: CDR1 SGHRS and CDR2 YFSETQ. Losses at the gene ends were 4 bases for V and 3 bases for J; bases not matched to a gene: 9. In DNA, the CDR3 is TGCGCCAGCAGCCCGGCCGGGACTAGCGGGGGAAACTACGAGCAGTACTTC. It is translated as CASSPAGTSGGNYEQYF.

The V and J genes are TRBV18 and TRBJ1-4; 8 bases fit TRBD1. The CDR3 runs 14 residues. The V gene end was trimmed by 3 bases and the J gene end by 6 bases; junction bases not matched to a gene: 3. Germline values: CDR1 KGHSH, CDR2 LQKENI. The chain's CDR3 is CASSPKTGDEKLFF. The DNA of the CDR3 is TGTGCCAGCTCACCGAAGACAGGGGATGAAAAACTGTTTTTT.

CDR3 loop: CASSLVAGGSGGNTIYF. CDR3 nucleotides: TGTGCCAGCAGCTTAGTCGCAGGGGGGAGTGGGGGAAACACCATATATTTT. The chain uses TRBV7-2 and TRBJ1-3; TRBD1 agrees at 7 bases. The V and J ends lost 1 base and 4 bases, in that order; junction bases with no gene match: 10. Looked up from germline, CDR1 is SGHTA and CDR2 is FQGNSA. This CDR3 has 17 residues.

The CDR3 DNA reads TGTGCCAGCAGCTTTGGAAGGGAGAGCTACACCTTC. Encoded protein: CASSFGRESYTF. J is TRBJ1-2 and V is TRBV7-9, with D hard to call. In germline, CDR1 is SEHNR, CDR2 FQNEAQ (reference sequence). Deletions cut 3 bases from V and 9 bases from J, with 11 bases between. CDR3 length: 12 residues.

As for this clone: Distinct nucleotide sequences in the sample also encode this CDR3. This chain joins TRBV6-5 and TRBJ1-1; tentatively, D is TRBD1 (5 bases). The CDR3 spans 13 residues. Germline V gene data show CDR1 as MNHEY and CDR2 as SVGAGI. With 4 bases removed from V and 8 bases from J, the gap between germline ends came to 14 bases. The CDR3 sequence is CASSSSGGTEAFF. DNA of the CDR3: TGTGCCAGCAGTTCGTCCGGGGGGACGGAAGCTTTCTTT.

This chain uses TRBV5-4 with TRBJ2-5; 9 bases align to TRBD2. The germline gives CDR1 SGHNT, CDR2 YYREEE (reference sequence). Unmatched junction bases numbered 11, after V lost 0 bases and J lost 5 bases. The CDR3 has 17 amino acids. CDR3 protein: CASSLDLPSGAGETQYF. The CDR3 DNA sequence: TGTGCCAGCAGCTTGGATTTGCCTAGCGGGGCAGGGGAGACCCAGTACTTC.